This T cell receptor beta chain came from a study of sequential checkpoint blockade in melanoma. Treatment meaning: randomized to nivolumab then ipilimumab (arm A) or the reverse (arm B). None of the patients previously received DNA-damaging chemotherapy. PBMC sorting kept live CD3+CD8+ cells without CD19 or CD56. The repertoire was sequenced with immunoSEQ multiplex PCR; TCRdb's copy has only in-frame clones and lacks some. The data show roughly 23,000 clones, less than 75% seen once. The sequence derives from a human donor with melanoma. Sample: CD8+ T cells sorted from blood (inferred from file names), taken from a patient given nivolumab and ipilimumab in sequence.

In nucleotides, the CDR3 is TGTGCCAGCGTTCGGGTAACGAACACCGGGGAGCTGTTTTTT. It translates to CASVRVTNTGELFF. This chain links TRBV6-7 with TRBJ2-2; no firm D call. TRBV6-7 is assigned to the ORF class and has an uncertain function. Trimming cost V 8 bases and J 0 bases, with 10 bases left between them. The CDR3 extends over 14 amino acids.